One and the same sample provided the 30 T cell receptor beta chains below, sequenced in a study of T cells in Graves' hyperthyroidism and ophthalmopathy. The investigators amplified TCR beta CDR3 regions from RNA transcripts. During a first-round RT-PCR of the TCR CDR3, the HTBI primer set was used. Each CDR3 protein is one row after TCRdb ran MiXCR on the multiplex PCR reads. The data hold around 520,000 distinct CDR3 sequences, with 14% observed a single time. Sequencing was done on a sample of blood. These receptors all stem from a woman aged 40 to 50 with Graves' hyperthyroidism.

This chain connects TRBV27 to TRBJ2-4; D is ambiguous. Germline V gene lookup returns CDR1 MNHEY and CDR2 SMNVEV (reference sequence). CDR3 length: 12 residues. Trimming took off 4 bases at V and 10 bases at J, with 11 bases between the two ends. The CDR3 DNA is TGTGCCAGCAGTTCGTACGGGCCTATTCAGTACTTC. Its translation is CASSSYGPIQYF.

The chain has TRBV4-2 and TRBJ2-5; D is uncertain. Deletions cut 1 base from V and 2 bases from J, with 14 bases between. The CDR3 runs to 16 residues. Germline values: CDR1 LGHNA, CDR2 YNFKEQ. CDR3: CASSQGGLVRQETQYF. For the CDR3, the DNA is TGTGCCAGCAGCCAAGGGGGTTTGGTGAGGCAAGAGACCCAGTACTTC.

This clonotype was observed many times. Here the CDR3 reads CASSSSGGVTQPQHF. The CDR3 DNA follows: TGTGCCAGCAGCTCATCGGGGGGGGTGACTCAGCCCCAGCATTTT. The chain recombines TRBV7-9 with TRBJ1-5; weak D call: TRBD1 (5 bases). There are 15 residues in the CDR3. Germline assignment: CDR1 SEHNR and CDR2 FQNEAQ (reference sequence). The germline V and J ends were trimmed by 4 bases and 6 bases, with 16 bases remaining between them.

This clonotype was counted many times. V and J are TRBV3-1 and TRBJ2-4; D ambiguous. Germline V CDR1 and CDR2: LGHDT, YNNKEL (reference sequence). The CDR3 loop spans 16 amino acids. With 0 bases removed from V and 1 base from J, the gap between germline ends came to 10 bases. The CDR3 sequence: CASSQDIRTAKNIQYF. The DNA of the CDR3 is TGTGCCAGCAGCCAAGATATAAGGACGGCCAAAAACATTCAGTACTTC. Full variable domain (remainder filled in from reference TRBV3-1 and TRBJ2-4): DTAVSQTPKYLVTQMGNDKSIKCEQNLGHDTMYWYKQDSKKFLKIMFSYNNKELIINETVPNRFSPKSPDKAHLNLHINSLELGDSAVYFCASSQDIRTAKNIQYFGAGTRLSVL.

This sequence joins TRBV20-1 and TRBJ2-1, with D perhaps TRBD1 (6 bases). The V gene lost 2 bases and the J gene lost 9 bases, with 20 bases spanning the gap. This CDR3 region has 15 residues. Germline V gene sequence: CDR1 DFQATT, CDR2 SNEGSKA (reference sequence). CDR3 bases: TGCAGTGCTAGACCCCTGACAGGCCCGAAGGGTGAGCAGTTCTTC. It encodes CSARPLTGPKGEQFF.

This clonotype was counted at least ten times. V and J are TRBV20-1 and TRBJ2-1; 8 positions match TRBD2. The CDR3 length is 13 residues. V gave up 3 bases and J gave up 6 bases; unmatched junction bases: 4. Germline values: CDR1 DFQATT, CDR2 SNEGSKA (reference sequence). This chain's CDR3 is CSASGRGVNEQFF. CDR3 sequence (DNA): TGCAGTGCTAGCGGGAGGGGTGTCAATGAGCAGTTCTTC.

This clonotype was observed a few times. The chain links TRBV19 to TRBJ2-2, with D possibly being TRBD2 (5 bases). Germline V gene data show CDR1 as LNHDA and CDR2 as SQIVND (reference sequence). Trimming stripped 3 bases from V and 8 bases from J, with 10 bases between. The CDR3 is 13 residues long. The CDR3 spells CASSMPGRGELFF. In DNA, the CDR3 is TGTGCCAGTAGTATGCCGGGGAGAGGGGAGCTGTTTTTT.

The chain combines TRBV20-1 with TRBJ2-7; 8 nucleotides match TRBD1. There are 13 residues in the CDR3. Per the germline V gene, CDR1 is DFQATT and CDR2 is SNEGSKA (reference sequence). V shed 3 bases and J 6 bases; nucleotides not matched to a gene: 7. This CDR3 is CSASRQGPGEQYF. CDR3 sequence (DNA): TGCAGTGCTAGTCGACAGGGGCCCGGCGAGCAGTACTTC.

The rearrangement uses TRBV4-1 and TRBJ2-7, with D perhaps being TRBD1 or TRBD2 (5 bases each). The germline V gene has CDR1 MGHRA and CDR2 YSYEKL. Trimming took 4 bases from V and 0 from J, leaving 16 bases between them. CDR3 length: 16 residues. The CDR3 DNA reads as TGCGCCAGCAGCCGCCAGACTGCTGGGGGCTCCTACGAGCAGTACTTC. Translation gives CASSRQTAGGSYEQYF.

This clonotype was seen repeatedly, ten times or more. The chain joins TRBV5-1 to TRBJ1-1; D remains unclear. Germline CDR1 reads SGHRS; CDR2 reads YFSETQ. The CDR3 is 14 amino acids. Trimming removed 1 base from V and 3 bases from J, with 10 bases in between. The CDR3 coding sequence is TGCGCCAGCAGCTTGCGGCAGGTCGACACTGAAGCTTTCTTT. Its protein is CASSLRQVDTEAFF.

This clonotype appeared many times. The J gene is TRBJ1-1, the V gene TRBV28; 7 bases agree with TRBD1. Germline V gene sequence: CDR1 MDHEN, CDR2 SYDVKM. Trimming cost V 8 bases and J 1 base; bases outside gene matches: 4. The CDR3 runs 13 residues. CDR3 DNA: TGTGCCAGCCTTAGGACAGGGAACACTGAAGCTTTCTTT. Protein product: CASLRTGNTEAFF.

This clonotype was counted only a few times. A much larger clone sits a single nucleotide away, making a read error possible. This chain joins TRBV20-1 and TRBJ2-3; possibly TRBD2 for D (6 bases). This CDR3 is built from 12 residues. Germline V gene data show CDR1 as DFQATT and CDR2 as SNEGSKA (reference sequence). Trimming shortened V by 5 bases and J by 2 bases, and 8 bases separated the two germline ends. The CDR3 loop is CSAGGVTDTQYF. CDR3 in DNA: TGCAGTGCTGGCGGGGTCACAGATACGCAGTATTTT.

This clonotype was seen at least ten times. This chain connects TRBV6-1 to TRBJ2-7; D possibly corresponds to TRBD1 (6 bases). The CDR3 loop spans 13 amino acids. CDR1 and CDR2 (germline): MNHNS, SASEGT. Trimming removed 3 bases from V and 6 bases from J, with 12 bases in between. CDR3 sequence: CASSDRDKSEQYF. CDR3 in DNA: TGTGCCAGCAGTGACCGGGACAAGAGCGAGCAGTACTTC.

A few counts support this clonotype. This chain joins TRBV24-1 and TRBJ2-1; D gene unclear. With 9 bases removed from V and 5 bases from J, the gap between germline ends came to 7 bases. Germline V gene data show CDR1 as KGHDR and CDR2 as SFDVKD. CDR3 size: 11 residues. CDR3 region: CATCPNNEQFF. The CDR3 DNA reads TGTGCCACCTGTCCCAACAATGAGCAGTTCTTC.

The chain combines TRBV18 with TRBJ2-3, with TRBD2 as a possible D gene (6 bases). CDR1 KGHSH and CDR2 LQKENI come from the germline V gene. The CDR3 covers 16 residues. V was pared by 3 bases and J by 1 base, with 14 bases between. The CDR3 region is CASSPPMGEGTDTQYF. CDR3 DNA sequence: TGTGCCAGCTCACCGCCTATGGGGGAGGGCACAGATACGCAGTATTTT.

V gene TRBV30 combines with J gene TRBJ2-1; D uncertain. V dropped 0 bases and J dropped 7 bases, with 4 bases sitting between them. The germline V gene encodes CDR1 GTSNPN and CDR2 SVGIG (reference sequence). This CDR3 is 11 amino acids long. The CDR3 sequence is CAWSVVNEQFF. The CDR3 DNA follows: TGTGCCTGGAGTGTGGTAAATGAGCAGTTCTTC.

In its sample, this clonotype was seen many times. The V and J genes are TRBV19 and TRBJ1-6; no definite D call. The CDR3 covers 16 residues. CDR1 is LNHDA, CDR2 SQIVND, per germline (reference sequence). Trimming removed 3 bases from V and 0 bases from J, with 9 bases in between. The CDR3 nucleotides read TGTGCCAGTAGTATTCGACCGAGCTCCTATAATTCACCCCTCCACTTT. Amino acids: CASSIRPSSYNSPLHF.

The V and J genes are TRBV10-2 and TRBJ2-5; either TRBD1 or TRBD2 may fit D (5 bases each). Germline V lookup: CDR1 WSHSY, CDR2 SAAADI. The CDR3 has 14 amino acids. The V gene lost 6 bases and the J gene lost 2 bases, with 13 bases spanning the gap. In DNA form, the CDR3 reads TGCGCCAGCAGAAGAGGGGATTCTCAAGAGACCCAGTACTTC. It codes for CASRRGDSQETQYF.

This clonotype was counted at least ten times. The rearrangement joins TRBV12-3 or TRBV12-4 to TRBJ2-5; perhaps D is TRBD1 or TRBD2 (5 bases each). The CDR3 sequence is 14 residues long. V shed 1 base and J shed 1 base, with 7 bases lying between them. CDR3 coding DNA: TGTGCCAGCAGTTTAGTGGGGGTCCAAGAGACCCAGTACTTC. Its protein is CASSLVGVQETQYF.

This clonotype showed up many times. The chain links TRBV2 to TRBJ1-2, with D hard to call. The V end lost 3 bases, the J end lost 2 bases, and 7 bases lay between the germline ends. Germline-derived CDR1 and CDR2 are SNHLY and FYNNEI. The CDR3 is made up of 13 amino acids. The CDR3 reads CASSEGPNYGYTF. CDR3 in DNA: TGTGCCAGCAGTGAGGGTCCCAACTATGGCTACACCTTC. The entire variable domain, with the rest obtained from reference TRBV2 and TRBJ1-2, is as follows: EPEVTQTPSHQVTQMGQEVILRCVPISNHLYFYWYRQILGQKVEFLVSFYNNEISEKSEIFDDQFSVERPDGSNFTLKIRSTKLEDSAMYFCASSEGPNYGYTFGSGTRLTVV.

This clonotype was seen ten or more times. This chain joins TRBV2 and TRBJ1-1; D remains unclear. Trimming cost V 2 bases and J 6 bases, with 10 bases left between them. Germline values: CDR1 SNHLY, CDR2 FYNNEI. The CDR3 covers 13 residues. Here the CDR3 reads CASSESYYAEAFF. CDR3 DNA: TGTGCCAGCAGTGAATCTTACTATGCTGAAGCTTTCTTT.

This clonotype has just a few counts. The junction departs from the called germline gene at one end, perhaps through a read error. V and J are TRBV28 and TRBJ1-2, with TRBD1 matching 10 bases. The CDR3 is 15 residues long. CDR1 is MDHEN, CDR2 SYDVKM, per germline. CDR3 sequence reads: CVSSRGQGGNYGYTF. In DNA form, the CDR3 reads TGTGTCAGCAGTCGCGGACAGGGGGGTAACTATGGCTACACCTTC.

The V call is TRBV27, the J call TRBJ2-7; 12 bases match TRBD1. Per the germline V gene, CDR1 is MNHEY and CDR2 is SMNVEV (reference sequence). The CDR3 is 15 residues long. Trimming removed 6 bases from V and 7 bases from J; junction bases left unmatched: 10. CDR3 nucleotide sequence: TGTGCCAGCAGCAGATCCGGGACAGGGGGCCGGGAGCAGTACTTC. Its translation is CASSRSGTGGREQYF.

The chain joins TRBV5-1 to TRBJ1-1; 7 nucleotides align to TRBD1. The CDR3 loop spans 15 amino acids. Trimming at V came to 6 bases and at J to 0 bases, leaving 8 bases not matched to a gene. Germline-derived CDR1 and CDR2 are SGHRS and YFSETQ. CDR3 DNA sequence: TGCGCCAGCACCGGGCGACAGGGCCTGAACACTGAAGCTTTCTTT. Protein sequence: CASTGRQGLNTEAFF. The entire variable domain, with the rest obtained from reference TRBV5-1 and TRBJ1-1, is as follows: KAGVTQTPRYLIKTRGQQVTLSCSPISGHRSVSWYQQTPGQGLQFLFEYFSETQRNKGNFPGRFSGRQFSNSRSEMNVSTLELGDSALYLCASTGRQGLNTEAFFGQGTRLTVV.

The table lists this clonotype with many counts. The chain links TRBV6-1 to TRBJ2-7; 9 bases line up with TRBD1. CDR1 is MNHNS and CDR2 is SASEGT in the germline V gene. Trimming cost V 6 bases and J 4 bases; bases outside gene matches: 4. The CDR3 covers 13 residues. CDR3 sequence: CASRPGQGYEQYF. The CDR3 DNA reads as TGTGCCAGCAGACCGGGACAGGGATACGAGCAGTACTTC.

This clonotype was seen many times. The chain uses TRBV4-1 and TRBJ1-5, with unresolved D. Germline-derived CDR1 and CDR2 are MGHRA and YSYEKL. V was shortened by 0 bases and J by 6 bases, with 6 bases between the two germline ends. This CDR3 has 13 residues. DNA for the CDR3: TGCGCCAGCAGCCAAGATCTGGTTCAGCCCCAGCATTTT. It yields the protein CASSQDLVQPQHF.

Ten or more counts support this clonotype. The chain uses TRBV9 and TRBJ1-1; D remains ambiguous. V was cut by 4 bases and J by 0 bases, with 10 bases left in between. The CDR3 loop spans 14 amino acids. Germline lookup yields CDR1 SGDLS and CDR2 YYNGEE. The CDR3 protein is CASSPEGMNTEAFF. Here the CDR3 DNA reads TGTGCCAGCAGCCCCGAGGGAATGAACACTGAAGCTTTCTTT.

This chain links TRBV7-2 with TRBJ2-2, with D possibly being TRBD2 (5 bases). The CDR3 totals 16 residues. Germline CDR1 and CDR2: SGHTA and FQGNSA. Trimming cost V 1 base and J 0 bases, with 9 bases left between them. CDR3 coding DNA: TGTGCCAGCAGCTTAGGGGTAGCGACGAACACCGGGGAGCTGTTTTTT. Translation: CASSLGVATNTGELFF. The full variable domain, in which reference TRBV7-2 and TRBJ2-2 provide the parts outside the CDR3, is GAGVSQSPSNKVTEKGKDVELRCDPISGHTALYWYRQSLGQGLEFLIYFQGNSAPDKSGLPSDRFSAERTGGSVSTLTIQRTQQEDSAVYLCASSLGVATNTGELFFGEGSRLTVL.

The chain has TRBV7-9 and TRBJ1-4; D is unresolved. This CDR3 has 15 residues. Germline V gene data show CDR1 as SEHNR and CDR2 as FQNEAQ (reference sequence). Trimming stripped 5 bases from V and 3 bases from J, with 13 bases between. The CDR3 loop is CASSLAVGANEKLFF. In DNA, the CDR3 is TGTGCCAGCAGCCTCGCGGTGGGAGCTAATGAAAAACTGTTTTTT.

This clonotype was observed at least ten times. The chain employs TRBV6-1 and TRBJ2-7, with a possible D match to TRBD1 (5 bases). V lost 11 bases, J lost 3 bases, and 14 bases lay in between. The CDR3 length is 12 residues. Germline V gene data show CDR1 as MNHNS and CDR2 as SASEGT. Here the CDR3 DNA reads TGTGCCGGGTCAGGACACAACTACGAGCAGTACTTC. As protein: CAGSGHNYEQYF.